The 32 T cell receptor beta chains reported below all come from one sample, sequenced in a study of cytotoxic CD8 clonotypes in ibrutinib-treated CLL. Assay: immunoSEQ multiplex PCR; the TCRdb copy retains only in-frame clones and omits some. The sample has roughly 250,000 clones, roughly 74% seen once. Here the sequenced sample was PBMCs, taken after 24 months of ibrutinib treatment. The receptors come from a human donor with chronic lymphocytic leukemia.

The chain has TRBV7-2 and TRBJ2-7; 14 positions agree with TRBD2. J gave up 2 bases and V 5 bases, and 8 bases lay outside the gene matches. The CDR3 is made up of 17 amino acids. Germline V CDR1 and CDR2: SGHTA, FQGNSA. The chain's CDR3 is CASSTPGLAGVPYEQYF. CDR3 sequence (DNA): TGTGCCAGCAGCACACCGGGACTAGCGGGAGTTCCCTACGAGCAGTACTTC.

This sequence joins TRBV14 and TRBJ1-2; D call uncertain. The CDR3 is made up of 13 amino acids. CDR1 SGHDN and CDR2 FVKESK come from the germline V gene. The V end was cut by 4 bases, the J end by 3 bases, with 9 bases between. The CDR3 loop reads CASSPRGYYGYTF. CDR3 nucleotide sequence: TGTGCCAGCAGCCCACGGGGTTACTATGGCTACACCTTC.

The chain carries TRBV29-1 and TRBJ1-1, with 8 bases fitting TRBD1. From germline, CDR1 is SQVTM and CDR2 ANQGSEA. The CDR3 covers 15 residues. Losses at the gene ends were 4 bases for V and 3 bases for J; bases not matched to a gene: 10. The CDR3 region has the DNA TGCAGCGTTGTGTTGTGGGGACAGGCGTACACTGAAGCTTTCTTT. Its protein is CSVVLWGQAYTEAFF. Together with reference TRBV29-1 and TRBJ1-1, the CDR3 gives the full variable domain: SAVISQKPSRDICQRGTSLTIQCQVDSQVTMMFWYRQQPGQSLTLIATANQGSEATYESGFVIDKFPISRPNLTFSTLTVSNMSPEDSSIYLCSVVLWGQAYTEAFFGQGTRLTVV.

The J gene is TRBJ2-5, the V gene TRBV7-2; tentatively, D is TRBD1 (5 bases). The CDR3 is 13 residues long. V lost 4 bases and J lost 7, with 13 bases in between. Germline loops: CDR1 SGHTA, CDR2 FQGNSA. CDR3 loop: CASSSTTEGTQYF. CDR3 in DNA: TGTGCCAGCAGCTCTACGACAGAAGGGACCCAGTACTTC.

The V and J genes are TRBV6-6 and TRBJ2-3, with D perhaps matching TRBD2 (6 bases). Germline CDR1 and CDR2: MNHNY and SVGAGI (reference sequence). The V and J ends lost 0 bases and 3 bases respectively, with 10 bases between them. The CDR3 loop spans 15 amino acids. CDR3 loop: CASSYSPSVTDTQYF. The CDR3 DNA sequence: TGTGCCAGCAGTTACTCTCCTAGCGTTACAGATACGCAGTATTTT.

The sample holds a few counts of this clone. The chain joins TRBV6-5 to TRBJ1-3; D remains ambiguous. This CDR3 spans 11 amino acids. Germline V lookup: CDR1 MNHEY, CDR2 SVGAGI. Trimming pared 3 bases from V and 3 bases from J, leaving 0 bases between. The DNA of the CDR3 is TGTGCCAGCAGTTATGGAAACACCATATATTTT. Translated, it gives CASSYGNTIYF.

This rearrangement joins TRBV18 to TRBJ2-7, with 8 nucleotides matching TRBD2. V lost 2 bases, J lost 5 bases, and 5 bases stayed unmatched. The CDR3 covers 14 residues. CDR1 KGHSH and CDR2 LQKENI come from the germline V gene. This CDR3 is CASSPGREDDEQYF. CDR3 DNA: TGTGCCAGCTCACCAGGGCGGGAGGATGACGAGCAGTACTTC. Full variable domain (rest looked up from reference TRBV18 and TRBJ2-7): NAGVMQNPRHLVRRRGQEARLRCSPMKGHSHVYWYRQLPEEGLKFMVYLQKENIIDESGMPKERFSAEFPKEGPSILRIQQVVRGDSAAYFCASSPGREDDEQYFGPGTRLTVT.

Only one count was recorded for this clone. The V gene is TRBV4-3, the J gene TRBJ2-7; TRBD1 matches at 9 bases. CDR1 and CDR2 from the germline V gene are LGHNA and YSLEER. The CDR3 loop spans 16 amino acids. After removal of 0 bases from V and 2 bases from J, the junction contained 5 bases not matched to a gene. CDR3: CASSQDLGQGAYEQYF. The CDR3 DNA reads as TGCGCCAGCAGCCAAGATCTGGGACAGGGAGCCTACGAGCAGTACTTC.

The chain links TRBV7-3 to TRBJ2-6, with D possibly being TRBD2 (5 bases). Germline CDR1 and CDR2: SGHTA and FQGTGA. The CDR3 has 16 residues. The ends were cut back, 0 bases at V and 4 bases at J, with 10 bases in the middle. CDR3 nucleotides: TGTGCCAGCAGCTTAACACCCGGGGTAGGGGCCAACGTCCTGACTTTC. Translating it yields CASSLTPGVGANVLTF.

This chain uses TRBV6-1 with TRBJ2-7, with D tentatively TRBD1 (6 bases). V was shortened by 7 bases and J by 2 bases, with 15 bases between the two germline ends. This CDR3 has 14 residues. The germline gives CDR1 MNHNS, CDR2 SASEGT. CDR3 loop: CASIRSGQPYEQYF. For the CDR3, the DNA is TGTGCCAGCATTCGATCTGGACAGCCCTACGAGCAGTACTTC.

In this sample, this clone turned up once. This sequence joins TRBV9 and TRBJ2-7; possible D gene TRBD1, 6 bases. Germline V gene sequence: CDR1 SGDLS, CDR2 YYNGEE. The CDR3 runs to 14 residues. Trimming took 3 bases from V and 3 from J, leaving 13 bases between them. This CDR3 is CASSEIRGHYEQYF. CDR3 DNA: TGTGCCAGCAGCGAGATCAGGGGCCACTACGAGCAGTACTTC.

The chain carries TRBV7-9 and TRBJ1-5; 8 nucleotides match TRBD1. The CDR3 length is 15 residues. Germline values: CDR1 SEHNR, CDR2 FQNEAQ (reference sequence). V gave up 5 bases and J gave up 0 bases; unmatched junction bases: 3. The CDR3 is CASSPDRGSNQPQHF. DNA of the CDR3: TGTGCCAGCAGCCCTGACAGGGGTAGCAATCAGCCCCAGCATTTT. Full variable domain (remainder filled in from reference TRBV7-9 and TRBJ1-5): DTGVSQNPRHKITKRGQNVTFRCDPISEHNRLYWYRQTLGQGPEFLTYFQNEAQLEKSRLLSDRFSAERPKGSFSTLEIQRTEQGDSAMYLCASSPDRGSNQPQHFGDGTRLSIL.

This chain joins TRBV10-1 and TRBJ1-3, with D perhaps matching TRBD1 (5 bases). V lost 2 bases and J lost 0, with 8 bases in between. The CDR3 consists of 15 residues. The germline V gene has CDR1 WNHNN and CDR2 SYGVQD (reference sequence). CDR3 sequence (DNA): TGCGCCAGCAGTGAGGGGGCCCTCTCTGGAAACACCATATATTTT. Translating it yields CASSEGALSGNTIYF.

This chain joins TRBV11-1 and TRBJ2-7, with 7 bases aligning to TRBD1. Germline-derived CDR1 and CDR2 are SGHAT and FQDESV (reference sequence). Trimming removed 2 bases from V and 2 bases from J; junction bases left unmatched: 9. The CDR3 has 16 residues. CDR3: CASSLLDLQGTYEQYF. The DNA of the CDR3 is TGTGCCAGCAGCTTACTGGATTTACAGGGGACCTACGAGCAGTACTTC.

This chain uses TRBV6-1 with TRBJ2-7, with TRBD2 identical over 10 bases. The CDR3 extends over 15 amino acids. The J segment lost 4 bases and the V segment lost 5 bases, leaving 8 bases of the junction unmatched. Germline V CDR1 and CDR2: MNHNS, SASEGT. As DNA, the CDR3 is TGTGCCAGCAGTCCCCTAGCGGGAGTGAGGTACGAGCAGTACTTC. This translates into CASSPLAGVRYEQYF.

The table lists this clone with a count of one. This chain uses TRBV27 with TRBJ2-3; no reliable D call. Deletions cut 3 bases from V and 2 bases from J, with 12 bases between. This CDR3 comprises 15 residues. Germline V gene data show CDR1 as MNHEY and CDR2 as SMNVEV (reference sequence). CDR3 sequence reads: CASSFTPDATDTQYF. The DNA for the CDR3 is TGTGCCAGCAGTTTCACGCCGGACGCCACAGATACGCAGTATTTT.

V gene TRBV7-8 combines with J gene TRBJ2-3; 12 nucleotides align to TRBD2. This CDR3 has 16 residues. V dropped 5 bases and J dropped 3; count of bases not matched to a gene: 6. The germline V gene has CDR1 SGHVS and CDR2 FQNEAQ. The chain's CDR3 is CASSTTSGRGTDTQYF. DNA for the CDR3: TGTGCCAGCAGCACGACTAGCGGGAGAGGAACAGATACGCAGTATTTT. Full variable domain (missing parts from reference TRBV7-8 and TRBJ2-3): GAGVSQSPRYKVAKRGQDVALRCDPISGHVSLFWYQQALGQGPEFLTYFQNEAQLDKSGLPSDRFFAERPEGSVSTLKIQRTQQEDSAVYLCASSTTSGRGTDTQYFGPGTRLTVL.

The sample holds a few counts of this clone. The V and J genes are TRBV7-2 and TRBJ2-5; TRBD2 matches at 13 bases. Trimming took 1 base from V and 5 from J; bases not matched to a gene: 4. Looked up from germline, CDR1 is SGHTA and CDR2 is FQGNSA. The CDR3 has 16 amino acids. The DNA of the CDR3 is TGTGCCAGCAGCTTAGGACTAGCGGGAGGAATCGAGACCCAGTACTTC. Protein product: CASSLGLAGGIETQYF.

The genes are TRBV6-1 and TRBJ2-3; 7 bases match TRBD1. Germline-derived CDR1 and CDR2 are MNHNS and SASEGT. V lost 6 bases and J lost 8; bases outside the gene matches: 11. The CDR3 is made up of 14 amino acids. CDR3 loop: CASSDRVISATQYF. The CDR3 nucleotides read TGTGCCAGCAGCGACAGGGTAATTAGCGCTACGCAGTATTTT.

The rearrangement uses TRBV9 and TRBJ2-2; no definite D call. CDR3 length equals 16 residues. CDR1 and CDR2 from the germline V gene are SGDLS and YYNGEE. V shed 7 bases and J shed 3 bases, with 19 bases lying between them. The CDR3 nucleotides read TGTGCCAGCGGGCAGCCCGTGGGTTTCGACACCGGGGAGCTGTTTTTT. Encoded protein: CASGQPVGFDTGELFF.

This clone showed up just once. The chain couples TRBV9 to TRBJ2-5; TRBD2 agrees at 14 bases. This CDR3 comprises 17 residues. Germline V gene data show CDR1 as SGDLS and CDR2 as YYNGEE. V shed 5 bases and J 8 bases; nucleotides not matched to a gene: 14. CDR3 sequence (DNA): TGTGCCAGCAGTAACCATCCCGGGACTAGCGGGAGTCCAACCCAGTACTTC. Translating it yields CASSNHPGTSGSPTQYF.

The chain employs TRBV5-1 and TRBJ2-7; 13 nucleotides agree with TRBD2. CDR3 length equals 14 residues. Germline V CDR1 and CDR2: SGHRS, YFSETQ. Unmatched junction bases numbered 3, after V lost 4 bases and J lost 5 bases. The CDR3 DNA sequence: TGCGCCAGCAGCGGCGGACTAGCGGGGGACGAGCAGTACTTC. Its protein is CASSGGLAGDEQYF.

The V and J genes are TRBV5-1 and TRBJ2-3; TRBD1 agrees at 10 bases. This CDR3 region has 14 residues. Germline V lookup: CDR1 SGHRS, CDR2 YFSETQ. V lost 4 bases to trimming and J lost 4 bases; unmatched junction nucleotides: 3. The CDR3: CASSPDRGSDTQYF. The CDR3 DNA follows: TGCGCCAGCAGCCCGGACAGGGGGTCAGATACGCAGTATTTT.

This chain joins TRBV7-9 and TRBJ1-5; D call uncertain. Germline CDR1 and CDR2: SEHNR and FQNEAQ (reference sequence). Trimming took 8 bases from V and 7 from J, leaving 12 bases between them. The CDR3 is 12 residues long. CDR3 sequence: CASAGSRQPQHF. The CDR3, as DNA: TGTGCCAGCGCGGGGAGTCGGCAGCCCCAGCATTTT.

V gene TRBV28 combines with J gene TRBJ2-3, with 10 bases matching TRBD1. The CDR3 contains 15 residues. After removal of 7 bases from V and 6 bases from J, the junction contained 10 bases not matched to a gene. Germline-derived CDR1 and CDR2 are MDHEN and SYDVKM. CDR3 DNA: TGTGCCAGCACTAATCCGGGACAGGGGAAGGATACGCAGTATTTT. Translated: CASTNPGQGKDTQYF. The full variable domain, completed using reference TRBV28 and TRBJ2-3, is DVKVTQSSRYLVKRTGEKVFLECVQDMDHENMFWYRQDPGLGLRLIYFSYDVKMKEKGDIPEGYSVSREKKERFSLILESASTNQTSMYLCASTNPGQGKDTQYFGPGTRLTVL.

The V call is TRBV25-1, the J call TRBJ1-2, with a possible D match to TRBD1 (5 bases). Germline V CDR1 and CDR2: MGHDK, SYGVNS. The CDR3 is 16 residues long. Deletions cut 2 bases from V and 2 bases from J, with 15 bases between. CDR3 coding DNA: TGTGCCAGCAGTGAAGCCGGGCCGGGGGAAAACTATGGCTACACCTTC. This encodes CASSEAGPGENYGYTF.

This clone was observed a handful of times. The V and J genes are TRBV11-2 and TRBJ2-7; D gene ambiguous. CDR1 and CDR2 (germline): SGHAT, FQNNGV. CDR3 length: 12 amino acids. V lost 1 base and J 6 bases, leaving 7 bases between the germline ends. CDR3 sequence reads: CASSLGVVEQYF. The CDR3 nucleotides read TGTGCCAGCAGCTTAGGAGTAGTCGAGCAGTACTTC.

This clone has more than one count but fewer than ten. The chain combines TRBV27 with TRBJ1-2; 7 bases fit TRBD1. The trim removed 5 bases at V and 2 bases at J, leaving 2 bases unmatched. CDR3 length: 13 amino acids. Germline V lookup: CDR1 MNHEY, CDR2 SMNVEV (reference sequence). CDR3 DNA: TGTGCCAGCAGTGAGGGACAGAACTATGGCTACACCTTC. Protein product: CASSEGQNYGYTF.

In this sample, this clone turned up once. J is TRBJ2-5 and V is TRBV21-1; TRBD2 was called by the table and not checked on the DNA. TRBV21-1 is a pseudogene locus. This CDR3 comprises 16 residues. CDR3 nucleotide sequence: TGTGCCAGCAGCCACTGCTGGACTAGCGGCCAAGAGACCCAGTACTTC. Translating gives CASSHCWTSGQETQYF.

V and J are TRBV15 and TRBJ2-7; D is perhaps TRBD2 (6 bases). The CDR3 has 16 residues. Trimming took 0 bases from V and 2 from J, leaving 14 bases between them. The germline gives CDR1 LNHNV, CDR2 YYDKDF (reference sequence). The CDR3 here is CATSRDGGTLAYEQYF. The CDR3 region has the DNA TGTGCCACCAGCAGAGATGGAGGGACGCTCGCCTACGAGCAGTACTTC.

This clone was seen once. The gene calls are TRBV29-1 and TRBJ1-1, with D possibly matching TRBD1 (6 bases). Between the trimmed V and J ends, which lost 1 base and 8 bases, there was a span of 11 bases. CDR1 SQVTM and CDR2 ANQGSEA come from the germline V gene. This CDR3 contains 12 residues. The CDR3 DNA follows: TGCAGCGTTGAAGCACTGGACAGCGAAGCTTTCTTT. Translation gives CSVEALDSEAFF. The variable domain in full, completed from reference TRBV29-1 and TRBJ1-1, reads SAVISQKPSRDICQRGTSLTIQCQVDSQVTMMFWYRQQPGQSLTLIATANQGSEATYESGFVIDKFPISRPNLTFSTLTVSNMSPEDSSIYLCSVEALDSEAFFGQGTRLTVV.

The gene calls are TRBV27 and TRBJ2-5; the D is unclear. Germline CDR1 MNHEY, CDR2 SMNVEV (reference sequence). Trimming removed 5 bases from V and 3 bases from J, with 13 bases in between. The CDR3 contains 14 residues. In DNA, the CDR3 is TGTGCCAGCAGTCGTGCGCATCTTAAAGAGACCCAGTACTTC. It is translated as CASSRAHLKETQYF.